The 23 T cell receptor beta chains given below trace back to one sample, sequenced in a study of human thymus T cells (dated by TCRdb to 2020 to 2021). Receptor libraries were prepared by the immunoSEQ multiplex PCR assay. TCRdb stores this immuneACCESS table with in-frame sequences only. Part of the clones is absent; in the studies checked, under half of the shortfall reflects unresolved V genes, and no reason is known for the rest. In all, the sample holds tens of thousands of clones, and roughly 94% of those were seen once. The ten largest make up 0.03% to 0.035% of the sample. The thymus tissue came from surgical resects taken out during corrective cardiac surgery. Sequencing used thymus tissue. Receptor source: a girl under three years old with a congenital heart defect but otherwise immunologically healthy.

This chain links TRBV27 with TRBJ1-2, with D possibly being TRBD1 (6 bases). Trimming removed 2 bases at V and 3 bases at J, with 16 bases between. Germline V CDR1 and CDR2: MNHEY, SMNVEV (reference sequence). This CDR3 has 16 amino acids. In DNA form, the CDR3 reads TGTGCCAGCAGTTTAAAGTCCCCAACAGGGTACTATGGCTACACCTTC. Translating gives CASSLKSPTGYYGYTF.

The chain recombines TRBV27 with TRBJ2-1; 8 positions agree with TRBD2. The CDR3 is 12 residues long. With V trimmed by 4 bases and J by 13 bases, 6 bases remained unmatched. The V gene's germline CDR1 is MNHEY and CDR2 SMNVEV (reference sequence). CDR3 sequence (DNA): TGTGCCAGCAGTTCGAACGGGGGGGAACAGTTCTTC. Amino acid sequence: CASSSNGGEQFF.

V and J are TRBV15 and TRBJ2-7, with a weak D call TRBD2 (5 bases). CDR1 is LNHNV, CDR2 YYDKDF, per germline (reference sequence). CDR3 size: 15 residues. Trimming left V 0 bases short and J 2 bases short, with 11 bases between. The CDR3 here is CATSRDNGLTYEQYF. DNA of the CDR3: TGTGCCACCAGCAGAGATAACGGACTCACCTACGAGCAGTACTTC.

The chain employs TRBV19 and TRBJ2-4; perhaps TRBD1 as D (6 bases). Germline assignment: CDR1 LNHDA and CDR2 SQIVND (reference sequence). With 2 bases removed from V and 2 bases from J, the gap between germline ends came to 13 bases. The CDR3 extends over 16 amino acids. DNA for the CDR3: TGTGCCAGTAGTATAAGGGGCAGGGGAACCAAAAACATTCAGTACTTC. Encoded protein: CASSIRGRGTKNIQYF.

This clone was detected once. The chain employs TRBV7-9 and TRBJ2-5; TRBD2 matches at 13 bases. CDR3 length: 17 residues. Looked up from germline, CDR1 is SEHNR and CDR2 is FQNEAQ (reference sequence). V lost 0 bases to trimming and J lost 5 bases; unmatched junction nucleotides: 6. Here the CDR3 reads CASSLAVGTSGIETQYF. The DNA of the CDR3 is TGTGCCAGCAGCTTAGCGGTCGGGACTAGCGGGATCGAGACCCAGTACTTC.

The CDR3 DNA reads as TGTGCCAGCAGCCAGTCCGACAGACGGCGGGTCGAGCAGTACTTC. This translates into CASSQSDRRRVEQYF. The chain couples TRBV14 to TRBJ2-7; tentatively, D is TRBD1 or TRBD2 (5 bases each). CDR1 and CDR2 from the germline V gene are SGHDN and FVKESK. The CDR3 is 15 amino acids. Trimming left V 3 bases short and J 6 bases short, with 18 bases between. The full variable domain, rest sourced from reference TRBV14 and TRBJ2-7, is EAGVTQFPSHSVIEKGQTVTLRCDPISGHDNLYWYRRVMGKEIKFLLHFVKESKQDESGMPNNRFLAERTGGTYSTLKVQPAELEDSGVYFCASSQSDRRRVEQYFGPGTRLTVT.

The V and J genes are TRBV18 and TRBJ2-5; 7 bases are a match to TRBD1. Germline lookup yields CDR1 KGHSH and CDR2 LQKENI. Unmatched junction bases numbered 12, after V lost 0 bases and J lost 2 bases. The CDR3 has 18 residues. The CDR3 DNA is TGTGCCAGCTCACCACCCAGCTCGTCACAGGGGCGGCAAGAGACCCAGTACTTC. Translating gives CASSPPSSSQGRQETQYF.

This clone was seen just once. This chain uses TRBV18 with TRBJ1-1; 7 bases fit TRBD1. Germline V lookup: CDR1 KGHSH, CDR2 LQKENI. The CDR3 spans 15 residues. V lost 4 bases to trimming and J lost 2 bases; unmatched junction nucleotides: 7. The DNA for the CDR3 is TGTGCCAGCTCACTTCACAGGGGCCCTAACACTGAAGCTTTCTTT. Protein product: CASSLHRGPNTEAFF.

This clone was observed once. CDR3 residues: CATSARAVDYGYTF. The CDR3 DNA follows: TGTGCCACCTCCGCCAGAGCAGTCGACTATGGCTACACCTTC. The V call is TRBV2, the J call TRBJ1-2; D is unclear. Germline CDR1 and CDR2: SNHLY and FYNNEI. With 10 bases removed from V and 3 bases from J, the gap between germline ends came to 18 bases. CDR3 length equals 14 residues.

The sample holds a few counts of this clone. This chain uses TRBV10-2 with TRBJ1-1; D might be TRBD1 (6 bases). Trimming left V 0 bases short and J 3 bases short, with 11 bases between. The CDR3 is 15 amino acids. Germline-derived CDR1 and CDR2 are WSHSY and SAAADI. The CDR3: CASSESADRHTEAFF. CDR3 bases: TGCGCCAGCAGTGAGTCCGCGGACAGACACACTGAAGCTTTCTTT.

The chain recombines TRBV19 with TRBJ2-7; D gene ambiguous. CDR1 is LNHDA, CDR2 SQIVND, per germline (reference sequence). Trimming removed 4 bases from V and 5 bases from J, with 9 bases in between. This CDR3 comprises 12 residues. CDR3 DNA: TGTGCCAGTAGTAATAGGTATAACGAGCAGTACTTC. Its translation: CASSNRYNEQYF.

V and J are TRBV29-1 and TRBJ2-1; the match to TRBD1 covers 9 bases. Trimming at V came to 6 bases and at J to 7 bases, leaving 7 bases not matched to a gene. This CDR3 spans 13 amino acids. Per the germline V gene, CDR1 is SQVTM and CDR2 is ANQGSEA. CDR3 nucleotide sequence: TGCAGCGTCCCCGGGACAGGGCCAAATGAGCAGTTCTTC. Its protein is CSVPGTGPNEQFF.

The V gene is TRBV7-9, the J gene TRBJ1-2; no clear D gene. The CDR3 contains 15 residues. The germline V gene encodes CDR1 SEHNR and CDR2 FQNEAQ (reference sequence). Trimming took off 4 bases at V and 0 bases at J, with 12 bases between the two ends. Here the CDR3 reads CASSSSRGANYGYTF. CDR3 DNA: TGTGCCAGCAGCTCCTCTCGGGGAGCTAACTATGGCTACACCTTC.

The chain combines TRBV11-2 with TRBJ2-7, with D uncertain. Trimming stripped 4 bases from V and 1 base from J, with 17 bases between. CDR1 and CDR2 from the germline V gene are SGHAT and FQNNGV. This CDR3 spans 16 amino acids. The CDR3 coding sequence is TGTGCCAGCAGCTATAATAGGATGGCCAATTCCTACGAGCAGTACTTC. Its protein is CASSYNRMANSYEQYF.

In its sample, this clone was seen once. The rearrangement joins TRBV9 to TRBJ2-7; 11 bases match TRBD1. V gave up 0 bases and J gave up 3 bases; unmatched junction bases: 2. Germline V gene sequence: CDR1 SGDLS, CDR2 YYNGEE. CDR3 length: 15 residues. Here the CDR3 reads CASSVGTGGHYEQYF. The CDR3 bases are TGTGCCAGCAGCGTAGGGACAGGGGGCCACTACGAGCAGTACTTC.

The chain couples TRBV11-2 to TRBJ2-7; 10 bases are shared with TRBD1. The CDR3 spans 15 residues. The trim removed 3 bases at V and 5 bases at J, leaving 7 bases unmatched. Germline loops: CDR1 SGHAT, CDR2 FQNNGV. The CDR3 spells CASSFRTGGRHEQYF. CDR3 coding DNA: TGTGCCAGCAGCTTCCGGACAGGGGGAAGACACGAGCAGTACTTC.

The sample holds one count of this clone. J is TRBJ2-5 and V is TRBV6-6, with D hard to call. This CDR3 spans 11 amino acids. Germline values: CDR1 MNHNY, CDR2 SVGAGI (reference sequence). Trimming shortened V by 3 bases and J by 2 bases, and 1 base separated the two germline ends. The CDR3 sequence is CASSYQETQYF. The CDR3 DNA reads TGTGCCAGCAGTTATCAAGAGACCCAGTACTTC.

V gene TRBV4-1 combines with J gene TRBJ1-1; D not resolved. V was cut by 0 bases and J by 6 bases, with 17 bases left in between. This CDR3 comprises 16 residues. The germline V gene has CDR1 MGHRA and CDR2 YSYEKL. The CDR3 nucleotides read TGCGCCAGCAGCCAAGAGTGTCACGGCAGGCCCCCTGAAGCTTTCTTT. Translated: CASSQECHGRPPEAFF.

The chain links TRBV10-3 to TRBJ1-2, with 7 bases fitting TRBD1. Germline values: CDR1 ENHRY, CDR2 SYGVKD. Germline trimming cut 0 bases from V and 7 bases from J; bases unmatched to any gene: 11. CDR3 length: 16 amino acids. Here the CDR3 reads CAISESHRQGSGGYTF. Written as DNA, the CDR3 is TGTGCCATCAGTGAGTCCCACAGACAGGGATCGGGTGGCTACACCTTC.

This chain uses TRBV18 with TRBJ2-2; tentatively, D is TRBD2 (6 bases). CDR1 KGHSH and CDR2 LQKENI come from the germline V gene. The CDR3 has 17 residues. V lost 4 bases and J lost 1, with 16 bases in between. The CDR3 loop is CASSRPGGRENTGELFF. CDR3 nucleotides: TGTGCCAGCTCACGGCCCGGGGGTCGGGAGAACACCGGGGAGCTGTTTTTT.

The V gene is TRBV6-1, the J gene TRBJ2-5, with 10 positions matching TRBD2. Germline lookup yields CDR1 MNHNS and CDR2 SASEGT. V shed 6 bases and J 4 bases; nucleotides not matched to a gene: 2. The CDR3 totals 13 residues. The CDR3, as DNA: TGTGCCAGCAGGCTAGCGGGAGCAGAGACCCAGTACTTC. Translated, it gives CASRLAGAETQYF.

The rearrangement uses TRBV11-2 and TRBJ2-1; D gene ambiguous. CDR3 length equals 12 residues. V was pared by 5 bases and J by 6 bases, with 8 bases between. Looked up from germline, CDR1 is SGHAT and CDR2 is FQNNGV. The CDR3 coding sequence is TGTGCCAGCAGCCAAGTAGGCAATGAGCAGTTCTTC. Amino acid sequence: CASSQVGNEQFF.

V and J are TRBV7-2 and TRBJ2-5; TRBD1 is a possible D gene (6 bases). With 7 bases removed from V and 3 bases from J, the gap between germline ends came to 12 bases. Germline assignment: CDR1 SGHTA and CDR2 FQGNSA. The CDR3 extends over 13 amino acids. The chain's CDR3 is CASNHRVEETQYF. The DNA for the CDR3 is TGTGCCAGCAACCACAGGGTTGAAGAGACCCAGTACTTC.